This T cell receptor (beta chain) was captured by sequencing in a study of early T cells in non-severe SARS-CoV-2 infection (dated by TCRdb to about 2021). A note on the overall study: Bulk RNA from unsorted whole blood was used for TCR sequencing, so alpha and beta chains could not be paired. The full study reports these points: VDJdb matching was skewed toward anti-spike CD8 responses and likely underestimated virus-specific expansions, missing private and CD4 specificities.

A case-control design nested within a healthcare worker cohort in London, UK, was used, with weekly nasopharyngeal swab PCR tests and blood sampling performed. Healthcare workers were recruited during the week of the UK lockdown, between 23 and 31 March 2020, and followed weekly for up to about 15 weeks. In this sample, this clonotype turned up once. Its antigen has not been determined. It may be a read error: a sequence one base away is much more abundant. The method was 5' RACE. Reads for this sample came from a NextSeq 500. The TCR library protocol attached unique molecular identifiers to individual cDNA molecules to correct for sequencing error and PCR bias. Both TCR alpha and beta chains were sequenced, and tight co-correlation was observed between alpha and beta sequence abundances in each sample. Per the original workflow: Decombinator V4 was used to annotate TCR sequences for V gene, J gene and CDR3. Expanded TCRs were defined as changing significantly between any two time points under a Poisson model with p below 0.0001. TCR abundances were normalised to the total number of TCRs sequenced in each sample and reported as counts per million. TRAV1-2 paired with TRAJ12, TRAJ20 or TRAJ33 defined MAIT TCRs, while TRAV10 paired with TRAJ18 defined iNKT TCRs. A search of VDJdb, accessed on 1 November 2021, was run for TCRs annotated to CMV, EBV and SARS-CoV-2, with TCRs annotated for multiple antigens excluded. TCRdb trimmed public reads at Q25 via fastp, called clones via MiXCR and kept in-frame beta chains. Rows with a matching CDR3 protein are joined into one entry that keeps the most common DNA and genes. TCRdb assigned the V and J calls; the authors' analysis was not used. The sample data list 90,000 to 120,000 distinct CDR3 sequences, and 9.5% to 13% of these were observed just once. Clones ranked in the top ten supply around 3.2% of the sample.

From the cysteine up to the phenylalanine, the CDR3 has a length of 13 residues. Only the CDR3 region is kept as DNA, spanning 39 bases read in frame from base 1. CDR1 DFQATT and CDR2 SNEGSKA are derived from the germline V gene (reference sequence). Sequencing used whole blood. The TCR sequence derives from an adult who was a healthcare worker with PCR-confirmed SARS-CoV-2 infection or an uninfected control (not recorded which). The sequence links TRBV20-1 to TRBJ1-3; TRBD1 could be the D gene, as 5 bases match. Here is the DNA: TGCAGTGCAGGGACTGCGGCTGGAACCACCATATATTTT. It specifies CSAGTAAGTTIYF.